This TCR beta chain derives from a study of cytomegalovirus exposure and HLA in healthy donors. Across the study: Findings of an earlier analysis included 117 million unique TCR beta sequences from 170 million or so T cells.

Comment on this clone: The sample holds other DNA sequences that translate to the same CDR3.

Vbeta (60) and Jbeta (13) primers were used in the PCR. The method was immunoSEQ multiplex PCR; TCRdb's version includes in-frame clones alone and lacks a portion of them. The data show approximately 160,000 clones, around two thirds seen once. The V and J ends lost 4 bases and 5 bases, in that order; junction bases with no gene match: 8. This CDR3 is 15 amino acids long. Germline-derived CDR1 and CDR2 are MNHEY and SVGAGI. The clonotype comes from a man aged 45-65 years in good health and CMV-seronegative. The genes are TRBV6-5 and TRBJ1-5; 7 bases are shared with TRBD1. Sequences were obtained from PBMCs. CDR3 sequence reads: CASSLNRGGDQPQHF. Written as DNA, the CDR3 is TGTGCCAGCAGTTTAAACAGGGGAGGTGATCAGCCCCAGCATTTT.